The entry that follows covers one T cell receptor (beta chain) sequence. This clonotype was counted only a few times. What this receptor recognizes is not known. Per-base qualities were not stored, and no clone one base away is much larger. Only healthy Caucasian donors were included. The twin cohort consisted of three pairs of female monozygotic twins, all aged about 18 to 30 years. Positive isolation kits from Invitrogen were used to isolate the CD4+ and CD8+ T cell populations. The sample originates from a study of identical twins (dated by TCRdb to about 2016). In the study overall: TCR alpha and beta repertoires from monozygotic twins, unrelated adults of various ages and cord blood were deep-sequenced to test whether fetal clonotypes persist. Replicate twin experiments were performed at different times using different library preparation protocols to rule out contamination. The paper as a whole reports these results and caveats: Out-of-frame TCR alpha sequences shared between twins showed an excess of low generation-probability sequences compared with coincidental sharing between unrelated individuals. The excess sharing between twins in beta out-of-frame sequences was weaker because fewer shared sequences reduced the signal-to-noise ratio. Because the same donors could not be followed over many years, the conclusions depended on cross-sectional statistical analysis. In monozygotic twins, recombination models systematically underestimated out-of-frame TCR alpha sharing, but the models matched the sharing seen between unrelated individuals. Zero-insertion analyses could be partly confounded by invariant T cells such as MAIT and iNKT, though diverse VJ usage argued against such confounding for most clonotypes. Abundant cord blood beta clonotypes carried fewer insertions; young adult naive repertoires showed a weaker similar trend, while memory repertoires showed none.

According to the germline V gene, CDR1 reads MDHEN and CDR2 reads SYDVKM. Including cysteine and phenylalanine, the CDR3 has 15 amino acids. Just the 45-base CDR3 DNA is kept, in frame starting at base 1. Here V drops 3 bases and J drops 4 bases, and the junction holds 8 bases not matched to any gene. Library preparation used 5' RACE. Sequencing took place on an Illumina HiSeq 2000. A universal primer binding site was added through template switching, and the final cDNA carried a unique molecular identifier so that TCR cDNA molecules could be counted accurately. First-strand cDNA for TCR alpha and beta chains was synthesized from specific primers in the conserved constant-segment region. To control for contamination, each cDNA library was double barcoded with a SMART-Mk sample barcode plus Illumina barcodes. TruSeq adapter sequences along with Illumina sample barcodes were introduced in two successive PCR steps. Sequencing of the TCR alpha and beta cDNA libraries was done on the Illumina HiSeq platform using custom primers. For the original study's pipeline: MiGEC processed the raw reads to extract unique molecular identifiers, while MiXCR was used to determine the CDR3 positions. Recombination models were inferred per individual with the repgenHMM and IGoR tools using an EM algorithm. The analysis of shared clonotypes was done with the tcR package in R, with sharing normalized by the product of cloneset sizes. To study raw recombination free of thymic and clonal selection effects, out-of-frame nonproductive sequences were analyzed. TCRdb reanalyzed the raw reads on its own, using fastp at Q25 for trimming and MiXCR for clone calling, and kept in-frame beta chains. Records with the same CDR3 protein are collapsed into one entry carrying the most frequent genes and DNA. The authors' filters were not applied to this entry. The sample includes 450,000 to 500,000 distinct CDR3 sequences, with 14% observed a single time. The leading ten clones occupy about 0.97% of the sample.

This sample was shared with a second study, whose subject was yellow fever vaccine responses in identical twins. The second study's paper adds: According to the authors, in identical twins the way T cells responded to vaccination appeared partly convergent and partly personalized. In identical twins, the study followed T cell clones that responded to the vaccine with precision.

The chain employs TRBV28 and TRBJ2-7; TRBD1 fits 8 bases in the junction. The TCR was taken from a woman aged 18-29 years in good health. Sequenced material: CD4+ T cells sorted from blood. The CDR3 sequence is CASSFARTGRYEQYF. The DNA reads as follows: TGTGCCAGCAGTTTTGCTCGGACAGGGAGATACGAGCAGTACTTC. The full variable domain, completed from the reference TRBV28 and TRBJ2-7 proteins outside the CDR3, reads DVKVTQSSRYLVKRTGEKVFLECVQDMDHENMFWYRQDPGLGLRLIYFSYDVKMKEKGDIPEGYSVSREKKERFSLILESASTNQTSMYLCASSFARTGRYEQYFGPGTRLTVT.